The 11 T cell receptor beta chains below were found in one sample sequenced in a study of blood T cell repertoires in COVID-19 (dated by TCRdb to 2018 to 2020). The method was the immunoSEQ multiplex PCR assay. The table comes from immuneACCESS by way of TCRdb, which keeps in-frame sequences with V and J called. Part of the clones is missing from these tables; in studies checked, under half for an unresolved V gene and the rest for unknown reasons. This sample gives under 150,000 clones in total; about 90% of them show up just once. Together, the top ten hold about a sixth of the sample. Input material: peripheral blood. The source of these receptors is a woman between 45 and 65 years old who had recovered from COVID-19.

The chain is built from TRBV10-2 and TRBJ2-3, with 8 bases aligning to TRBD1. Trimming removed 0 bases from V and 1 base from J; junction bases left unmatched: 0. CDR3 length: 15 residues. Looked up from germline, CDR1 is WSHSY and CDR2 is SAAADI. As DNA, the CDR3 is TGCGCCAGCAGTGAGTCGACAGGGGGCACAGATACGCAGTATTTT. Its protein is CASSESTGGTDTQYF.

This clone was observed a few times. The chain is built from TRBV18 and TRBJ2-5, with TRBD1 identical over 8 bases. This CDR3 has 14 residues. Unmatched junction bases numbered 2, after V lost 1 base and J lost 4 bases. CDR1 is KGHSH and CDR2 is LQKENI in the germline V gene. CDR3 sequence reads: CASSPQQGGETQYF. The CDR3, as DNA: TGTGCCAGCTCACCACAACAGGGGGGAGAGACCCAGTACTTC.

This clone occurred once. The CDR3 DNA reads TGCGCCAGCAGCTCGGGTCTTTCGAACACCGGGGAGCTGTTTTTT. Translation: CASSSGLSNTGELFF. The chain employs TRBV5-1 and TRBJ2-2; D is unresolved. Looked up from germline, CDR1 is SGHRS and CDR2 is YFSETQ. The CDR3 consists of 15 residues. The V gene lost 3 bases and the J gene lost 0 bases, with 9 bases spanning the gap.

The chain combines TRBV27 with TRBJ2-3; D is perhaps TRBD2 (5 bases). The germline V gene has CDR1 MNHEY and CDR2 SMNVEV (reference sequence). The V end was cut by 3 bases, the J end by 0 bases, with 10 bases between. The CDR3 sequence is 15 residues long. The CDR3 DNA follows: TGTGCCAGCAGTTTCCTCAGGACTAGCACAGATACGCAGTATTTT. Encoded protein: CASSFLRTSTDTQYF.

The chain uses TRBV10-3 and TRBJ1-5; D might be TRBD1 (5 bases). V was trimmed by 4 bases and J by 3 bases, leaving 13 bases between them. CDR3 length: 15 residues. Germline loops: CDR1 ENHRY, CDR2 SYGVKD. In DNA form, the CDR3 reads TGTGCCATCAGTGTGGGCCAGGGATACAATCAGCCCCAGCATTTT. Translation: CAISVGQGYNQPQHF.

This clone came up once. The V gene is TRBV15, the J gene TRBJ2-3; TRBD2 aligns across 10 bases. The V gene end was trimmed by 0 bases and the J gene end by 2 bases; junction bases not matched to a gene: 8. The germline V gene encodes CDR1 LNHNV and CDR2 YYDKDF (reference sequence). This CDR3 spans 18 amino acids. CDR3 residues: CATSRDPPGLANTDTQYF. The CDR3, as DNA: TGTGCCACCAGCAGAGACCCCCCGGGACTAGCGAACACAGATACGCAGTATTTT.

For the CDR3, the DNA is TGTGCCAGCAGCGTAGGCGGGACAGGGTACGATGGCTACACCTTC. It codes for CASSVGGTGYDGYTF. The chain employs TRBV9 and TRBJ1-2; 9 nucleotides match TRBD1. This CDR3 is built from 15 residues. Germline V gene data show CDR1 as SGDLS and CDR2 as YYNGEE. V dropped 0 bases and J dropped 6; count of bases not matched to a gene: 6.

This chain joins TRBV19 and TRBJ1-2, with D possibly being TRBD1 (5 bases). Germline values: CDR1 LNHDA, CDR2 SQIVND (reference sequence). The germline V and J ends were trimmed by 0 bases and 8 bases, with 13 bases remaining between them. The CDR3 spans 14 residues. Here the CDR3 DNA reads TGTGCCAGTAGTATAGACCCCAGGGTATACGGCTACACCTTC. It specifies CASSIDPRVYGYTF. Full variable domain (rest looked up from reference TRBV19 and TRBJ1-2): DGGITQSPKYLFRKEGQNVTLSCEQNLNHDAMYWYRQDPGQGLRLIYYSQIVNDFQKGDIAEGYSVSREKKESFPLTVTSAQKNPTAFYLCASSIDPRVYGYTFGSGTRLTVV.

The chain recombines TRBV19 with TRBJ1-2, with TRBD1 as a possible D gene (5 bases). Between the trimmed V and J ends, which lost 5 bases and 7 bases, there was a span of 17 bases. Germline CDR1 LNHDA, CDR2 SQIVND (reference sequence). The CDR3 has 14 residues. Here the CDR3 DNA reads TGTGCCAGTAGTCGTGGGGGAGGATATAGTGGCTACACCTTC. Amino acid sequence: CASSRGGGYSGYTF.

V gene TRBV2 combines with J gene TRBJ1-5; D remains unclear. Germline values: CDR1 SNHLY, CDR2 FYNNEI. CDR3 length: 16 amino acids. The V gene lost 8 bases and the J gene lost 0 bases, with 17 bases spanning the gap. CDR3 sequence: CASALRTGFSNQPQHF. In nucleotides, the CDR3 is TGTGCCAGCGCACTCAGAACGGGATTTAGCAATCAGCCCCAGCATTTT.

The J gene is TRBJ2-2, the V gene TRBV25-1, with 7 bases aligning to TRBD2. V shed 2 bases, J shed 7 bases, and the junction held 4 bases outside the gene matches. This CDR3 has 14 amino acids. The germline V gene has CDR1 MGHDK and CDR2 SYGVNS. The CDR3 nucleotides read TGTGCCAGCAGTGAAAGGCGGGAGTTCGGGGAGCTGTTTTTT. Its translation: CASSERREFGELFF.